This TCR beta chain was observed in a study of T-cell reconstitution after alpha-beta-depleted transplantation in children. For TCRbeta, the library was prepared with unique molecular identifiers. Via MiXCR, TCRdb re-called the PCR reads, giving one row per CDR3 protein. Among 280,000 or so distinct CDR3 sequences listed, 11% were seen once. As to this clonotype: The antigen remains unidentified.

Germline V CDR1 and CDR2: SGHTA, FQGNSA. This CDR3 spans 15 amino acids. The V gene end was trimmed by 3 bases and the J gene end by 4 bases; junction bases not matched to a gene: 7. Study-level findings and limits: Surviving recipient T cells and thymic progenitors underlay high day-60 TCRbeta diversity in some patients. Several hundred graft clones that had expanded were reportedly the source of alpha-beta T cells about two months after transplant. Most T-cell counts and diversity one year after the transplant came from T cells that were newly produced.

Sequencing used peripheral blood, obtained 180 days after TCRalphabeta/CD19-depleted stem cell transplant. The clonotype originates from a male patient aged 2 to 10 who had a stem cell transplant for chronic granulomatous disease, so the T cells may come from the graft donor. The chain joins TRBV7-2 to TRBJ1-1; 8 bases are a match to TRBD1. This CDR3 is CASSLDRVKGTEAFF. Here the CDR3 DNA reads TGTGCCAGCAGCTTGGACAGGGTGAAGGGCACTGAAGCTTTCTTT.